Listed below are T cell receptor beta chains from one sample, sequenced in a study of blood T cell repertoires in COVID-19. TCRdb's table, derived via immunoSEQ multiplex PCR, lists solely in-frame clones and lacks some. This table has 200,000 to 250,000 clones, roughly 83% appearing once. Sequencing was performed on PBMCs or T cells enriched from blood (not recorded which). The source of these receptors is a woman aged 35 to 49 with acute COVID-19. Both conserved end residues are trimmed from each CDR3. Each record gives: D gene, V gene, CDR3 protein. A D gene is named only where the DNA matches it firmly.

- TRBV23-1 ASSPLTDAGLGYT
- TRBV7-2 ASSFQGNTEAF
TRBD2 TRBV19 ASRINGGEGPYEQY
- TRBV19 ASNLQEGGMNTEAF
- TRBV29-1 SASAGRYNEQF
TRBD2 TRBV4-3 ASSQTTSGGAHQQF
TRBD1 TRBV19 ASSQTGRGETQY
- TRBV6-5 ASRKAYLASEQY
TRBD1 TRBV19 ASSPRTGGGPEQY
- TRBV7-9 ASSQQQETQY
TRBD2 TRBV5-4 ASSFDLAGGPLEQY
TRBD2 TRBV28 ASSLPAGVGTGELF
TRBD1 TRBV4-1 ASSQPGQGYEKLF
TRBD1 TRBV7-9 ASSRSGGAGWLTNEKLF
- TRBV29-1 SVAGTRREAF
- TRBV28 ASSSSAGLIKETQY
- TRBV19 ASSRTQALGAEAF